In its sample, the clone carrying this TCR beta chain was seen many times. Antigen: not known. Previously described methods and listed TCR primers were employed for the bulk TCR libraries. TCRdb re-derived calls from the PCR reads in MiXCR, one entry per CDR3 protein. The table includes around 300,000 distinct CDR3 sequences, about a quarter detected once. The data stem from a study of molecular identifiers for immune sequencing clone quantification. Study-level results: Identical TCR molecules can share a barcode, and this sharing could underestimate highly expanded clone sizes.

Sequencing was carried out using naive CD8+ T cells from blood, with Jurkat cell RNA spiked in. Subset defined: FACS-sorted CD8+CD4-CCR7+CD45RA+ naive T cells. The clonotype was recovered from a human donor in good health. Some libraries in this study had Jurkat cell RNA spiked in.

In DNA, the CDR3 is TGCGCCAGCAGCCAAGTTACAGGCTCCTACGAGCAGTACTTC. The encoded protein is CASSQVTGSYEQYF. The chain uses TRBV4-3 and TRBJ2-7, with a weak D call TRBD1 (5 bases). The CDR3 consists of 14 residues. The V gene lost 1 base and the J gene lost 0 bases, with 7 bases spanning the gap. CDR1 LGHNA and CDR2 YSLEER come from the germline V gene.